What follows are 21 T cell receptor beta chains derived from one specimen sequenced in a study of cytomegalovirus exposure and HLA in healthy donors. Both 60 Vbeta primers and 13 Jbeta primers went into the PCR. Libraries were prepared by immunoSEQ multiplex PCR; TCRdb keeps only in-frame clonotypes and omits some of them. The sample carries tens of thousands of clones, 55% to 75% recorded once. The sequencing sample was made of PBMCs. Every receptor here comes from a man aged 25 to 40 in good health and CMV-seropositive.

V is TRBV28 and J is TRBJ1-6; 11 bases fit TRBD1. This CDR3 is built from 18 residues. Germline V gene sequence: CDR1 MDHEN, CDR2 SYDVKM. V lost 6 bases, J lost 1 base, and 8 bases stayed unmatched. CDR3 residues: CASRDGQGARSYNSPLHF. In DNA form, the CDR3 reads TGTGCCAGCAGAGACGGACAGGGGGCAAGGTCCTATAATTCACCCCTCCACTTT.

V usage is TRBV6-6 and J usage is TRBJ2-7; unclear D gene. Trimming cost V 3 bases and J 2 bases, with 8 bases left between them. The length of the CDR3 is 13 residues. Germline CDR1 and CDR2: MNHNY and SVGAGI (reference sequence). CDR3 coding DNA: TGTGCCAGCAGTTATGACGCGGCCTACGAGCAGTACTTC. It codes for CASSYDAAYEQYF.

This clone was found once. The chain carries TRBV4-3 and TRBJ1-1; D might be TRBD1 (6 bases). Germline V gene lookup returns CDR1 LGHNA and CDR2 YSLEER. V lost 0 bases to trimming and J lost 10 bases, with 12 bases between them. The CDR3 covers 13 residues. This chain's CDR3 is CASSQERGRGAFF. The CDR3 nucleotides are TGCGCCAGCAGCCAAGAGAGGGGGAGGGGAGCTTTCTTT.

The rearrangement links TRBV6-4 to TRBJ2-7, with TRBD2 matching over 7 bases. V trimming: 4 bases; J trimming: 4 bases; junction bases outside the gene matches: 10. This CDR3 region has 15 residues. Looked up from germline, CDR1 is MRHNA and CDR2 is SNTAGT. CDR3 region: CASSVGGSGPYEQYF. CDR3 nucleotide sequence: TGTGCCAGCAGTGTTGGAGGTAGCGGGCCTTACGAGCAGTACTTC.

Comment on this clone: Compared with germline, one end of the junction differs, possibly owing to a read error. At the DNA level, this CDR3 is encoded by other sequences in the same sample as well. CDR3 residues: CASSLAGGISTDTQYF. DNA for the CDR3: TGTGCCAGCAGCTTGGCCGGCGGAATTAGCACTGATACGCAGTATTTT. This chain connects TRBV5-4 to TRBJ2-3; D is uncertain. This CDR3 spans 16 amino acids. CDR1 SGHNT and CDR2 YYREEE come from the germline V gene (reference sequence).

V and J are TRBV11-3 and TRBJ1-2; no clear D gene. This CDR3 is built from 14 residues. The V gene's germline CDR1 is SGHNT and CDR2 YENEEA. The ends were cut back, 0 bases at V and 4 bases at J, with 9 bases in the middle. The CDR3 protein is CASSLETGGYGYTF. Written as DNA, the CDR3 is TGTGCCAGCAGCTTAGAAACTGGAGGCTATGGCTACACCTTC.

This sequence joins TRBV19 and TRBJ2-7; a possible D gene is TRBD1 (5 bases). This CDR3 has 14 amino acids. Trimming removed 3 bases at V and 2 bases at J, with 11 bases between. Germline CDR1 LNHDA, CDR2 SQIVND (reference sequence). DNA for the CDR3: TGTGCCAGTAGTATGCGCAGGGTCCCCTACGAGCAGTACTTC. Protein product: CASSMRRVPYEQYF. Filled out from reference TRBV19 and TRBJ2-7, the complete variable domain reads DGGITQSPKYLFRKEGQNVTLSCEQNLNHDAMYWYRQDPGQGLRLIYYSQIVNDFQKGDIAEGYSVSREKKESFPLTVTSAQKNPTAFYLCASSMRRVPYEQYFGPGTRLTVT.

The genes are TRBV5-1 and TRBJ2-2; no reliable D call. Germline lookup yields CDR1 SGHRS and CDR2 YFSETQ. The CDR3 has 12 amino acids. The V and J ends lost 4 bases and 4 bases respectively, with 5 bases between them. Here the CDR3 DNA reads TGCGCCAGCAGCCTACTCACCGGGGAGCTGTTTTTT. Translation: CASSLLTGELFF.

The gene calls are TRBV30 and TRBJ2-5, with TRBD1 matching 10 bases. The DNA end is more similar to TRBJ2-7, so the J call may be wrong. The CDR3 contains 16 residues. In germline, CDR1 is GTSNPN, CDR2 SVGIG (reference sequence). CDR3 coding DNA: TGTGCCTGGAGTCCCCCGGACAGGGGGATCACCTACGAGCAGTACTTC. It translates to CAWSPPDRGITYEQYF.

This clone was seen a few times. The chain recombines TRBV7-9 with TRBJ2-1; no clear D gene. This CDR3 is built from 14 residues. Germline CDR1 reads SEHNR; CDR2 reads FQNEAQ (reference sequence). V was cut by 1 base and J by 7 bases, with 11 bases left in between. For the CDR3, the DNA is TGTGCCAGCAGCTTAGGAGGCACTGGAAATGAGCAGTTCTTC. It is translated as CASSLGGTGNEQFF.

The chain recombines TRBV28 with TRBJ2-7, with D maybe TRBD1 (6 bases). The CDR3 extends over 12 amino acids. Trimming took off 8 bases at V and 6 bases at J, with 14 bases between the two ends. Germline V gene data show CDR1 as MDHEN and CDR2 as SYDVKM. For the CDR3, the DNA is TGTGCCAGCGGGACACCTCCGGGCGAGCAGTACTTC. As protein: CASGTPPGEQYF.

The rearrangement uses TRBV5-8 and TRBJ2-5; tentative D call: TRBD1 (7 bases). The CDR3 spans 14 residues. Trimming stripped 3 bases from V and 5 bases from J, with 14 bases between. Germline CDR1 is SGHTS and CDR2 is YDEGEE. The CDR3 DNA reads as TGTGCCAGCAGCTCGCGGGCAGGGGGGGAGACCCAGTACTTC. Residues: CASSSRAGGETQYF.

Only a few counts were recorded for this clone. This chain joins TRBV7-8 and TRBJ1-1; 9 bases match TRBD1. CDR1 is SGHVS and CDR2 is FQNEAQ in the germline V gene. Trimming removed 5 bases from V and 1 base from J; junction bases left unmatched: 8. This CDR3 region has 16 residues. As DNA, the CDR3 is TGTGCCAGCAGCGCCCTCCCGGGACAGGGGAACACTGAAGCTTTCTTT. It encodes CASSALPGQGNTEAFF.

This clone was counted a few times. The CDR3 sequence is CASSFSTGTGADEQYF. The CDR3 DNA is TGTGCCAGCAGCTTCAGTACCGGGACAGGGGCCGACGAGCAGTACTTC. V gene TRBV7-6 combines with J gene TRBJ2-7; TRBD1 matches 10 bases. Germline-derived CDR1 and CDR2 are SGHVS and FNYEAQ. The CDR3 consists of 16 residues. The J segment lost 5 bases and the V segment lost 3 bases, leaving 10 bases of the junction unmatched.

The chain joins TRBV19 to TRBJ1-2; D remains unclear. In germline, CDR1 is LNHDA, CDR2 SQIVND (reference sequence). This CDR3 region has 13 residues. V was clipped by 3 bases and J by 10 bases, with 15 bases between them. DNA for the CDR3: TGTGCCAGTAGTATGGGAGACGGGCGGATCTACACCTTC. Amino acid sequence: CASSMGDGRIYTF.

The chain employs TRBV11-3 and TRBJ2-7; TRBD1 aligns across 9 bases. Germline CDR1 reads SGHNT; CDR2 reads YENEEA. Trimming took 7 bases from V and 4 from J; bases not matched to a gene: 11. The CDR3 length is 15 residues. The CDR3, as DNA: TGTGCCAGCACCCCAAGAGGGGACAGGGTTTACGAGCAGTACTTC. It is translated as CASTPRGDRVYEQYF.

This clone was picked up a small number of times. CDR3 in amino acids: CASSPGRRPRYYEQYF. CDR3 nucleotides: TGTGCCAGCAGCCCGGGGAGGAGGCCTAGATACTACGAGCAGTACTTC. The V call is TRBV7-2, the J call TRBJ2-7; tentative D call: TRBD2 (6 bases). Germline CDR1 reads SGHTA; CDR2 reads FQGNSA. The CDR3 length is 16 residues. V was trimmed by 5 bases and J by 3 bases, leaving 20 bases between them. Full variable domain (missing parts from reference TRBV7-2 and TRBJ2-7): GAGVSQSPSNKVTEKGKDVELRCDPISGHTALYWYRQSLGQGLEFLIYFQGNSAPDKSGLPSDRFSAERTGGSVSTLTIQRTQQEDSAVYLCASSPGRRPRYYEQYFGPGTRLTVT.

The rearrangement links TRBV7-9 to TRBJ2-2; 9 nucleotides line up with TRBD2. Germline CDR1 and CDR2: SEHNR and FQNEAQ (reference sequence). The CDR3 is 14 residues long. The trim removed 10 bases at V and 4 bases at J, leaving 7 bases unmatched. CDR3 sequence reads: CATPRRGGTGELFF. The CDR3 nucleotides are TGTGCCACCCCGAGGCGGGGGGGCACCGGGGAGCTGTTTTTT.

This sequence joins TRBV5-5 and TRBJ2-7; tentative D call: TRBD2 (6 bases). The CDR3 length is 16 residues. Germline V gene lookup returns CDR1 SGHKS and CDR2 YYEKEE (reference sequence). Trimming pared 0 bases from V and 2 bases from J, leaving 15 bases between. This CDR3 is CASSLGILARTYEQYF. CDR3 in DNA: TGTGCCAGCAGCTTGGGCATCCTAGCGCGGACCTACGAGCAGTACTTC.

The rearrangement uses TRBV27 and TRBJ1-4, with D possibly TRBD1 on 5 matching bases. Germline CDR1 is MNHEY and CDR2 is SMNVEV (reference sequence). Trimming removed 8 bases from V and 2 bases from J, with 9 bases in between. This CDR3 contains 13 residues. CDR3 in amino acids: CASVPGTNEKLFF. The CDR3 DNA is TGTGCCAGCGTACCAGGGACTAATGAAAAACTGTTTTTT.

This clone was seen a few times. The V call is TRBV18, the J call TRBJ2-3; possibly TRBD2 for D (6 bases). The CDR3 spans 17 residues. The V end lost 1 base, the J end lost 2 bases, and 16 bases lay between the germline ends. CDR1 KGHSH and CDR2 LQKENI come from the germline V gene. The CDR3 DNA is TGTGCCAGCTCACCACGGTGGTCGGGAGTGTACACAGATACGCAGTATTTT. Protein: CASSPRWSGVYTDTQYF.